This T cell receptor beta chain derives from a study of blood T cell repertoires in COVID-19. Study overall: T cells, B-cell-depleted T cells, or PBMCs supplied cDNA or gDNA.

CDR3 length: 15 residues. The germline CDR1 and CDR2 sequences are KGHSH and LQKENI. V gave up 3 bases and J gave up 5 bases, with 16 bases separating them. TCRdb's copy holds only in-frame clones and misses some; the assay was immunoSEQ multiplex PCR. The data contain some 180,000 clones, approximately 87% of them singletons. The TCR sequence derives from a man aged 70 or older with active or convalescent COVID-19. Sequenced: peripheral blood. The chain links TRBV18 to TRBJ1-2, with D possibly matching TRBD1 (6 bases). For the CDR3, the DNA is TGTGCCAGCTCACCCTCGAGGGGGGGCGAGTATGGCTACACCTTC. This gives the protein CASSPSRGGEYGYTF.